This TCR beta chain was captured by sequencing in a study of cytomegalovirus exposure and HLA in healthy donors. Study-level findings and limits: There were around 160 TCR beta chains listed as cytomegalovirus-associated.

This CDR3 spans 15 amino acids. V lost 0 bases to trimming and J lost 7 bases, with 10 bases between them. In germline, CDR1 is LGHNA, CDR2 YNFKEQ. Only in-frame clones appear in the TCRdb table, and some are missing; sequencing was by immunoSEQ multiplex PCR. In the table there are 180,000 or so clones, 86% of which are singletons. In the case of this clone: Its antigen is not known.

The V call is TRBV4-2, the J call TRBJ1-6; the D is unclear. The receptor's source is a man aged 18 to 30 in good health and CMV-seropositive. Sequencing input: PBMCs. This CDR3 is CASSQEPGGNSPLHF. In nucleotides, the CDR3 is TGTGCCAGCAGCCAAGAACCTGGCGGGAATTCACCCCTCCACTTT.